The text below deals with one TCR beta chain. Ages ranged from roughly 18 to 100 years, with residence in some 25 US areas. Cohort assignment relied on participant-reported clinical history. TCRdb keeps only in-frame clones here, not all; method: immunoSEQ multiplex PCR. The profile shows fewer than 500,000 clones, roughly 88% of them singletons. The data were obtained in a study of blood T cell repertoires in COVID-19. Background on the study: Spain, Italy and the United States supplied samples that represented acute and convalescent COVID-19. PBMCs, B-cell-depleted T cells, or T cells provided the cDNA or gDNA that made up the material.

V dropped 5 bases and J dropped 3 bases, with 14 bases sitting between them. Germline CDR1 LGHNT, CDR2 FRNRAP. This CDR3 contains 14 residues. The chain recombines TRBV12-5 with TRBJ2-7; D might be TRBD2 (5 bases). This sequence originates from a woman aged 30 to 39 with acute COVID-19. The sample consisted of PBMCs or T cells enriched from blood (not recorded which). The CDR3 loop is CASGPGIGGYEQYF. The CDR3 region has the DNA TGTGCTAGTGGTCCGGGGATAGGCGGCTACGAGCAGTACTTC.